One and the same sample provided the 17 T cell receptor beta chains below, sequenced in a study of T cell responses to AZD1222 COVID-19 vaccine. TCRdb's table, derived via immunoSEQ multiplex PCR, lists solely in-frame clones and lacks some. The repertoire includes 100,000 to 130,000 clones, roughly 87% of them detected once, and around 4.5% sits in the top ten. Sequenced here: peripheral blood, sampled 28 days after the second AZD1222 dose. These receptors were taken from an adult who received the AZD1222 COVID-19 vaccine.

The CDR3 protein is CSVTGGHSYEQYF. The DNA for the CDR3 is TGCAGCGTTACAGGGGGTCACTCCTACGAGCAGTACTTC. This chain connects TRBV29-1 to TRBJ2-7, with 8 bases lining up with TRBD1. Germline CDR1 and CDR2: SQVTM and ANQGSEA. V gave up 5 bases and J gave up 0 bases; unmatched junction bases: 3. The CDR3 consists of 13 residues.

V gene TRBV5-1 combines with J gene TRBJ1-4, with 7 positions matching TRBD1. Germline values: CDR1 SGHRS, CDR2 YFSETQ. The V segment lost 4 bases and the J segment 3 bases; nucleotides outside the gene matches: 9. This CDR3 spans 16 amino acids. The CDR3 protein is CASSQTGRLANEKLFF. The CDR3 bases are TGCGCCAGCAGCCAGACAGGGAGGCTAGCTAATGAAAAACTGTTTTTT.

The chain recombines TRBV6-2 or TRBV6-3 with TRBJ2-3; 10 positions agree with TRBD2. Per the germline V gene, CDR1 is MNHEY and CDR2 is SVGEGT. The CDR3 extends over 14 amino acids. The V gene end was trimmed by 5 bases and the J gene end by 6 bases; junction bases not matched to a gene: 5. The CDR3 sequence is CASSVERGGDTQYF. CDR3 DNA: TGTGCCAGCAGTGTTGAGCGGGGGGGCGATACGCAGTATTTT.

The CDR3 reads CASSLDILNYGYTF. In nucleotides, the CDR3 is TGTGCCAGCAGCTTGGACATCCTGAACTATGGCTACACCTTC. J is TRBJ1-2 and V is TRBV5-4, with D hard to call. In germline, CDR1 is SGHNT, CDR2 YYREEE (reference sequence). The V and J ends lost 0 bases and 2 bases respectively, with 8 bases between them. The CDR3 has 14 amino acids. The variable domain in full, with the rest retrieved from reference TRBV5-4 and TRBJ1-2, is ETGVTQSPTHLIKTRGQQVTLRCSSQSGHNTVSWYQQALGQGPQFIFQYYREEENGRGNFPPRFSGLQFPNYSSELNVNALELDDSALYLCASSLDILNYGYTFGSGTRLTVV.

The CDR3 DNA is TGTGCCAGTAGTATAGGGGGTAGCCGAGAGACCCAGTACTTC. It is translated as CASSIGGSRETQYF. The V gene is TRBV19, the J gene TRBJ2-5, with unresolved D. The CDR3 consists of 14 residues. Germline V gene lookup returns CDR1 LNHDA and CDR2 SQIVND (reference sequence). V was trimmed by 1 base and J by 4 bases, leaving 10 bases between them.

This rearrangement joins TRBV7-6 to TRBJ2-7, with TRBD2 matching 8 bases. CDR3 length: 16 amino acids. V shed 5 bases, J shed 0 bases, and the junction held 9 bases outside the gene matches. Germline V gives CDR1 SGHVS, CDR2 FNYEAQ. For the CDR3, the DNA is TGTGCCAGCAGCCCCGAACGGGGGGGCGGCTCCTACGAGCAGTACTTC. Protein product: CASSPERGGGSYEQYF.

This sequence joins TRBV10-3 and TRBJ2-7; D not resolved. CDR1 is ENHRY and CDR2 is SYGVKD in the germline V gene. The CDR3 is made up of 14 amino acids. Trimming stripped 1 base from V and 3 bases from J, with 10 bases between. The CDR3 reads CAISELGLGYEQYF. The CDR3 region has the DNA TGTGCCATCAGTGAGTTGGGGTTAGGCTACGAGCAGTACTTC.

CDR3 sequence: CASSLVTSGANQETQYF. For the CDR3, the DNA is TGTGCCAGCAGCTTGGTTACTAGCGGGGCGAACCAAGAGACCCAGTACTTC. The rearrangement links TRBV5-6 to TRBJ2-5; 10 bases map to TRBD2. With V trimmed by 0 bases and J by 0 bases, 5 bases remained unmatched. The germline V gene has CDR1 SGHDT and CDR2 YYEEEE. There are 17 residues in the CDR3.

The chain combines TRBV7-6 with TRBJ2-2; D could derive from TRBD1 or TRBD2 (5 bases each). The V gene's germline CDR1 is SGHVS and CDR2 FNYEAQ. V lost 5 bases to trimming and J lost 3 bases, with 22 bases between them. The CDR3 extends over 18 amino acids. CDR3 DNA: TGTGCCAGCAGCCAGAACCCGCAGGGACCATGGGACACCGGGGAGCTGTTTTTT. Translated: CASSQNPQGPWDTGELFF. The full variable domain, rest sourced from reference TRBV7-6 and TRBJ2-2, is GAGVSQSPRYKVTKRGQDVALRCDPISGHVSLYWYRQALGQGPEFLTYFNYEAQQDKSGLPNDRFSAERPEGSISTLTIQRTEQRDSAMYRCASSQNPQGPWDTGELFFGEGSRLTVL.

This clone was observed once. The chain has TRBV5-1 and TRBJ2-2; tentatively, D is TRBD1 (5 bases). This CDR3 spans 14 amino acids. Germline CDR1 SGHRS, CDR2 YFSETQ. The germline V and J ends were trimmed by 4 bases and 2 bases, with 9 bases remaining between them. As DNA, the CDR3 is TGCGCCAGCAGCCCAGGACATAACACCGGGGAGCTGTTTTTT. This gives the protein CASSPGHNTGELFF.

The V call is TRBV5-1, the J call TRBJ2-7, with a possible D match to TRBD2 (6 bases). V was pared by 3 bases and J by 2 bases, with 12 bases between. The CDR3 has 14 amino acids. In germline, CDR1 is SGHRS, CDR2 YFSETQ. The CDR3 DNA sequence: TGCGCCAGCAGCTCCGGGACTGGGACCTACGAGCAGTACTTC. It encodes CASSSGTGTYEQYF. Together with reference TRBV5-1 and TRBJ2-7, the CDR3 gives the full variable domain: KAGVTQTPRYLIKTRGQQVTLSCSPISGHRSVSWYQQTPGQGLQFLFEYFSETQRNKGNFPGRFSGRQFSNSRSEMNVSTLELGDSALYLCASSSGTGTYEQYFGPGTRLTVT.

The V gene is TRBV5-8, the J gene TRBJ2-5, with 7 bases that match TRBD1. CDR3 size: 15 residues. Germline V gives CDR1 SGHTS, CDR2 YDEGEE. V lost 0 bases and J lost 2; bases outside the gene matches: 4. The DNA of the CDR3 is TGTGCCAGCAGCTTGGAGGGGGCGGCACAAGAGACCCAGTACTTC. This encodes CASSLEGAAQETQYF.

The chain couples TRBV12-3 or TRBV12-4 to TRBJ1-2; no definite D call. This CDR3 contains 13 residues. The V end lost 10 bases, the J end lost 5 bases, and 17 bases lay between the germline ends. The CDR3 here is CATMGVDRYGYTF. The CDR3 DNA is TGTGCCACCATGGGAGTGGATCGGTATGGCTACACCTTC.

The gene calls are TRBV19 and TRBJ1-2, with TRBD1 identical over 11 bases. Unmatched junction bases numbered 6, after V lost 5 bases and J lost 4 bases. Germline V gene data show CDR1 as LNHDA and CDR2 as SQIVND (reference sequence). This CDR3 is built from 15 residues. In nucleotides, the CDR3 is TGTGCCAGTAGTTCCCGGGACAGGGGGGTCTATGGCTACACCTTC. The encoded protein is CASSSRDRGVYGYTF.

The chain carries TRBV6-5 and TRBJ2-2; D might be TRBD1 (5 bases). The CDR3 is made up of 12 amino acids. Germline loops: CDR1 MNHEY, CDR2 SVGAGI. Trimming removed 7 bases from V and 6 bases from J, with 9 bases in between. The DNA for the CDR3 is TGTGCCAGCACAAGGGGCTCCGGGGAGCTGTTTTTT. Residues: CASTRGSGELFF.

J is TRBJ2-1 and V is TRBV9, with a possible D match to TRBD2 (5 bases). The CDR3 contains 14 residues. Trimming removed 4 bases at V and 5 bases at J, with 13 bases between. Germline V CDR1 and CDR2: SGDLS, YYNGEE. Here the CDR3 reads CASSPYTEDNEQFF. CDR3 DNA sequence: TGTGCCAGCAGCCCATACACGGAGGACAATGAGCAGTTCTTC.

V is TRBV7-9 and J is TRBJ1-3; TRBD1 matches 8 bases. Germline CDR1 is SEHNR and CDR2 is FQNEAQ (reference sequence). Germline trimming cut 5 bases from V and 3 bases from J; bases unmatched to any gene: 12. The CDR3 is 17 residues long. The CDR3 spells CASSPRTGFTSGNTIYF. DNA for the CDR3: TGTGCCAGCAGCCCAAGGACAGGGTTTACTAGTGGAAACACCATATATTTT.